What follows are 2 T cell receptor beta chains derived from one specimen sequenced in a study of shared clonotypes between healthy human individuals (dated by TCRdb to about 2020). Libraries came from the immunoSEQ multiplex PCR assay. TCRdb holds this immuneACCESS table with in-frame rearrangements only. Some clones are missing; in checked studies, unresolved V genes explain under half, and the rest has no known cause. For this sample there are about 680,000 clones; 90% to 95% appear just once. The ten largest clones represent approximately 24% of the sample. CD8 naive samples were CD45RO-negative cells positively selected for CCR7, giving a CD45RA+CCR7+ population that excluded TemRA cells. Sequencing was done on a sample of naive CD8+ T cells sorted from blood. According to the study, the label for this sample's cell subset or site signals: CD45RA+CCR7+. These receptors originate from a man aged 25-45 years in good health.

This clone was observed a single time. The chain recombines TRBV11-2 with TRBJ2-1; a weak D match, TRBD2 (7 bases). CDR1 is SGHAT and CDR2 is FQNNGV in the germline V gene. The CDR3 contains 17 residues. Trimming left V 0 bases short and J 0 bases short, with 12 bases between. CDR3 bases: TGTGCCAGCAGCTTAGAGCCAGGGGACTACTCCTACAATGAGCAGTTCTTC. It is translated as CASSLEPGDYSYNEQFF. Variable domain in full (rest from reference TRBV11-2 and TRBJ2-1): EAGVAQSPRYKIIEKRQSVAFWCNPISGHATLYWYQQILGQGPKLLIQFQNNGVVDDSQLPKDRFSAERLKGVDSTLKIQPAKLEDSAVYLCASSLEPGDYSYNEQFFGPGTRLTVL.

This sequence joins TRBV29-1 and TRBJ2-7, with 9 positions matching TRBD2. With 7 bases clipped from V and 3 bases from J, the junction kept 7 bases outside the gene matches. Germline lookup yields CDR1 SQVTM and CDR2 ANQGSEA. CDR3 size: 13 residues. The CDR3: CSASIAGVYEQYF. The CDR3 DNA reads TGCAGCGCCTCGATAGCGGGAGTCTACGAGCAGTACTTC.